The 23 T cell receptor beta chains presented below share a single source sample, sequenced in a study of OX40 agonist ivuxolimab in advanced cancers. Some clones are missing from TCRdb's copy, which holds only in-frame ones; the method was immunoSEQ multiplex PCR. The sample includes approximately 31,000 clones, approximately 80% of them seen just once. Sample: CD4+ or CD8+ T cells sorted from blood, taken in a trial of the OX40 agonist ivuxolimab. All receptors derive from an adult with an advanced solid tumor such as melanoma, head and neck, liver or kidney cancer.

This chain links TRBV7-9 with TRBJ2-7; TRBD1 matches 11 bases. J was trimmed by 6 bases and V by 4 bases; bases with no gene match: 8. The CDR3 contains 15 residues. The germline V gene encodes CDR1 SEHNR and CDR2 FQNEAQ (reference sequence). This CDR3 reads CASSYPPGQGGEQYF. For the CDR3, the DNA is TGTGCCAGCAGCTACCCGCCGGGACAGGGGGGCGAGCAGTACTTC.

This clone was seen a handful of times. The chain carries TRBV28 and TRBJ1-4; 8 nucleotides line up with TRBD1. CDR1 and CDR2 (germline): MDHEN, SYDVKM. The CDR3 loop spans 14 amino acids. V shed 6 bases, J shed 7 bases, and the junction held 7 bases outside the gene matches. The CDR3 sequence: CASSRQGSAEKLFF. In DNA, the CDR3 is TGTGCCAGCAGCAGACAGGGGAGTGCTGAAAAACTGTTTTTT.

The V and J genes are TRBV2 and TRBJ2-3, with D unresolved. Trimming took 6 bases from V and 1 from J, leaving 11 bases between them. Germline values: CDR1 SNHLY, CDR2 FYNNEI. This CDR3 contains 14 residues. CDR3 bases: TGTGCCAGCAGCGGGTTTGTGGGCACAGATACGCAGTATTTT. Translated: CASSGFVGTDTQYF.

The V call is TRBV18, the J call TRBJ2-7; 11 nucleotides line up with TRBD1. Germline CDR1 reads KGHSH; CDR2 reads LQKENI. This CDR3 has 14 amino acids. J lost 3 bases, V lost 4 bases, and 2 bases had no gene match. The CDR3 DNA is TGTGCCAGCTCACGGGACAGGGGGTTCTACGAGCAGTACTTC. This encodes CASSRDRGFYEQYF.

In this sample, this clone turned up a few times. The V call is TRBV27, the J call TRBJ2-3; TRBD2 matches 7 bases. J gave up 6 bases and V 6 bases, and 6 bases lay outside the gene matches. The germline V gene has CDR1 MNHEY and CDR2 SMNVEV (reference sequence). This CDR3 has 13 amino acids. The CDR3 region has the DNA TGTGCCAGCAGACTAGCGATTAGTGATACGCAGTATTTT. It specifies CASRLAISDTQYF.

The rearrangement joins TRBV9 to TRBJ1-5; D gene uncertain. The germline V and J ends were trimmed by 3 bases and 0 bases, with 7 bases remaining between them. This CDR3 region has 14 residues. The germline V gene encodes CDR1 SGDLS and CDR2 YYNGEE. CDR3: CASSAGYSNQPQHF. CDR3 coding DNA: TGTGCCAGCAGCGCAGGTTATAGCAATCAGCCCCAGCATTTT. Full variable domain (rest looked up from reference TRBV9 and TRBJ1-5): DSGVTQTPKHLITATGQRVTLRCSPRSGDLSVYWYQQSLDQGLQFLIQYYNGEERAKGNILERFSAQQFPDLHSELNLSSLELGDSALYFCASSAGYSNQPQHFGDGTRLSIL.

The gene calls are TRBV19 and TRBJ2-3, with D perhaps assigned TRBD1 or TRBD2 (5 bases each). The length of the CDR3 is 16 residues. Germline V gene sequence: CDR1 LNHDA, CDR2 SQIVND (reference sequence). V was clipped by 4 bases and J by 2 bases, with 16 bases between them. CDR3 in amino acids: CASSTPGSPSTDTQYF. DNA of the CDR3: TGTGCCAGTAGTACCCCAGGGAGTCCGTCCACAGATACGCAGTATTTT.

The chain has TRBV7-2 and TRBJ2-5; 12 positions agree with TRBD2. Trimming took 3 bases from V and 5 from J; bases not matched to a gene: 7. The CDR3 runs 16 residues. Germline V lookup: CDR1 SGHTA, CDR2 FQGNSA. CDR3 sequence reads: CASSLILAGGSETQYF. The DNA for the CDR3 is TGTGCCAGCAGCTTGATTCTAGCGGGGGGGAGCGAGACCCAGTACTTC.

This chain joins TRBV5-1 and TRBJ1-2; D perhaps matches TRBD1 (5 bases). The V gene's germline CDR1 is SGHRS and CDR2 YFSETQ. This CDR3 has 15 amino acids. Trimming left V 1 base short and J 6 bases short, with 16 bases between. DNA of the CDR3: TGCGCCAGCAGCTTGAGTCTTTCAGGGTATGATGGCTACACCTTC. Residues: CASSLSLSGYDGYTF.

The chain recombines TRBV6-5 with TRBJ1-6, with 9 bases lining up with TRBD1. The length of the CDR3 is 15 residues. J was trimmed by 7 bases and V by 10 bases; bases with no gene match: 11. From germline, CDR1 is MNHEY and CDR2 SVGAGI. This CDR3 is CATTRGDRDNSPLHF. The CDR3 bases are TGTGCCACCACCCGGGGGGACAGGGACAATTCACCCCTCCACTTT.

This chain connects TRBV6-5 to TRBJ2-3, with a tentative D call TRBD2 (5 bases). V dropped 0 bases and J dropped 7 bases, with 17 bases sitting between them. CDR1 is MNHEY and CDR2 is SVGAGI in the germline V gene. CDR3 size: 16 residues. The CDR3 sequence is CASSYSAVRLIYTQYF. The CDR3 nucleotides are TGTGCCAGCAGTTACTCGGCGGTACGACTAATATATACGCAGTATTTT.

The chain recombines TRBV2 with TRBJ2-2; maybe TRBD1 (5 bases). The CDR3 loop spans 13 amino acids. CDR1 is SNHLY and CDR2 is FYNNEI in the germline V gene. The V end was cut by 6 bases, the J end by 3 bases, with 8 bases between. CDR3 in amino acids: CASSRADTGELFF. The CDR3 DNA reads as TGTGCCAGCAGCAGGGCCGACACCGGGGAGCTGTTTTTT.

This clone is medium-sized by share. This chain links TRBV5-4 with TRBJ1-6; D not certain. The V end was cut by 5 bases, the J end by 5 bases, with 11 bases between. Germline V gene lookup returns CDR1 SGHNT and CDR2 YYREEE (reference sequence). The CDR3 extends over 14 amino acids. The CDR3 is CASSIRENNSPLHF. CDR3 DNA: TGTGCCAGCAGTATCCGGGAGAATAATTCACCCCTCCACTTT.

The rearrangement uses TRBV7-2 and TRBJ1-1; D is unresolved. Germline lookup yields CDR1 SGHTA and CDR2 FQGNSA. The CDR3 has 11 amino acids. The V end lost 5 bases, the J end lost 11 bases, and 12 bases lay between the germline ends. The DNA of the CDR3 is TGTGCCAGCAGCCTAACACTGCAGGCTTTCTTT. It encodes CASSLTLQAFF.

The chain recombines TRBV28 with TRBJ1-5; weak D call: TRBD1 (6 bases). The CDR3 has 15 amino acids. The V gene's germline CDR1 is MDHEN and CDR2 SYDVKM. V lost 3 bases and J lost 6, with 15 bases in between. The CDR3 here is CASSLLGGRSQPQHF. As DNA, the CDR3 is TGTGCCAGCAGTTTGCTCGGGGGCCGAAGTCAGCCCCAGCATTTT.

The rearrangement joins TRBV11-2 to TRBJ2-2, with D perhaps assigned TRBD1 or TRBD2 (5 bases each). There are 15 residues in the CDR3. Trimming removed 0 bases from V and 0 bases from J, with 5 bases in between. Germline V gene lookup returns CDR1 SGHAT and CDR2 FQNNGV. The CDR3, as DNA: TGTGCCAGCAGCTTAGAGGGGGCGAACACCGGGGAGCTGTTTTTT. This translates into CASSLEGANTGELFF.

CDR3: CASDGGIPVGTQYF. The CDR3 region has the DNA TGTGCCAGTGACGGGGGAATACCCGTGGGGACCCAGTACTTC. This chain links TRBV2 with TRBJ2-5, with D perhaps matching TRBD2 (6 bases). V lost 9 bases to trimming and J lost 7 bases, with 21 bases between them. CDR1 is SNHLY, CDR2 FYNNEI, per germline. The CDR3 spans 14 residues.

This sequence joins TRBV21-1 and TRBJ2-3; the D call in the table, TRBD1, was not verified against the DNA. TRBV21-1 is a listed pseudogene. This CDR3 is built from 15 residues. The CDR3 DNA reads as TGTGCCAGCAGCAGCCCGACAGGGATTGCAGATACGCAGTATTTT. Residues: CASSSPTGIADTQYF.

This clone has more than one count but fewer than ten. The V call is TRBV11-2, the J call TRBJ2-7; the D gene could be TRBD1 or TRBD2 (5 bases each). Germline-derived CDR1 and CDR2 are SGHAT and FQNNGV. The ends were cut back, 0 bases at V and 1 base at J, with 10 bases in the middle. This CDR3 has 15 residues. CDR3 coding DNA: TGTGCCAGCAGCTTAGAGCAGGGACGGTCCTACGAGCAGTACTTC. It encodes CASSLEQGRSYEQYF.

The chain's CDR3 is CASAGGLYTDTQYF. CDR3 DNA: TGCGCCAGTGCCGGAGGGCTATACACAGATACGCAGTATTTT. The J gene is TRBJ2-3, the V gene TRBV5-1, with D possibly matching TRBD2 (6 bases). The V and J ends lost 8 bases and 2 bases respectively, with 15 bases between them. The CDR3 sequence is 14 residues long. Germline loops: CDR1 SGHRS, CDR2 YFSETQ.

The chain links TRBV4-2 to TRBJ1-5, with 7 nucleotides matching TRBD1. The CDR3 spans 17 residues. The germline V gene has CDR1 LGHNA and CDR2 YNFKEQ. V gave up 4 bases and J gave up 1 base; unmatched junction bases: 10. In DNA, the CDR3 is TGTGCCAGCAGCCCAGGGGGGGGCGCGGAAAGCAATCAGCCCCAGCATTTT. As protein: CASSPGGGAESNQPQHF.

The V call is TRBV27, the J call TRBJ2-2; TRBD2 matches at 7 bases. The CDR3 is 14 residues long. The germline V gene encodes CDR1 MNHEY and CDR2 SMNVEV (reference sequence). V dropped 2 bases and J dropped 7; count of bases not matched to a gene: 4. CDR3 residues: CASSLPGGVGELFF. CDR3 DNA: TGTGCCAGCAGTTTACCGGGGGGAGTCGGGGAGCTGTTTTTT.

The V and J genes are TRBV18 and TRBJ2-5; D might be TRBD2 (6 bases). Germline V gene lookup returns CDR1 KGHSH and CDR2 LQKENI. The CDR3 is 13 residues long. Trimming removed 3 bases from V and 4 bases from J, with 9 bases in between. For the CDR3, the DNA is TGTGCCAGCTCACCGACTAGATTAGAGACCCAGTACTTC. This codes for CASSPTRLETQYF. Drawing the rest from reference TRBV18 and TRBJ2-5, the complete variable domain is NAGVMQNPRHLVRRRGQEARLRCSPMKGHSHVYWYRQLPEEGLKFMVYLQKENIIDESGMPKERFSAEFPKEGPSILRIQQVVRGDSAAYFCASSPTRLETQYFGPGTRLLVL.